The source of this TCR beta chain is a study of neurological immune-mediated disorders. Volunteers from a blood bank in Maryland, USA, made up the healthy controls. The CDR3 loop spans 15 amino acids. Germline loops: CDR1 SGHRS, CDR2 YFSETQ. V lost 0 bases and J 2 bases, leaving 11 bases between the germline ends. As for the cDNA, it was generated by 5'RACE with 10-nucleotide random UMIs. TCRdb called the 5' RACE reads again in MiXCR, with one record for every CDR3 protein. Here the sample spans roughly 50,000 distinct CDR3 sequences, around 16% being singletons. This clonotype was seen many times. The sequenced sample consisted of PBMCs. The chain carries TRBV5-1 and TRBJ2-5; D gene unclear. The source of this sequence is a man in his 60s in good health. CDR3 sequence reads: CASSLATGNQETQYF. DNA of the CDR3: TGCGCCAGCAGCTTGGCCACCGGCAATCAAGAGACCCAGTACTTC.